Below are 22 T cell receptor beta chains sequenced from a single sample in a study of T cell responses to AZD1222 COVID-19 vaccine. Data came from immunoSEQ multiplex PCR; TCRdb stores just in-frame clones and leaves some out. The sample has around 90,000 clones, 65% to 90% seen once. The source was peripheral blood, collected on day 0 of AZD1222 vaccination. Receptors originate from an adult in good health.

This chain uses TRBV5-5 with TRBJ1-6; D perhaps matches TRBD1 (5 bases). The CDR3 totals 16 residues. Between the trimmed V and J ends, which lost 1 base and 9 bases, there was a span of 17 bases. CDR1 is SGHKS and CDR2 is YYEKEE in the germline V gene (reference sequence). Here the CDR3 DNA reads TGTGCCAGCAGCTTGACGGCCAGGGCGGATCGTTCACCCCTCCACTTT. It translates to CASSLTARADRSPLHF.

This chain links TRBV6-5 with TRBJ2-2, with TRBD1 identical over 8 bases. CDR3 length: 15 amino acids. Per the germline V gene, CDR1 is MNHEY and CDR2 is SVGAGI. Trimming at V came to 6 bases and at J to 2 bases, leaving 5 bases not matched to a gene. In DNA, the CDR3 is TGTGCCAGCAGCCAGGGGACAGGCAACACCGGGGAGCTGTTTTTT. Translating gives CASSQGTGNTGELFF.

The V gene is TRBV5-1, the J gene TRBJ2-2; 11 bases fit TRBD2. Germline V CDR1 and CDR2: SGHRS, YFSETQ. The length of the CDR3 is 16 residues. J was trimmed by 4 bases and V by 3 bases; bases with no gene match: 5. CDR3 sequence (DNA): TGCGCCAGCAGCTCCGGGCTAGCGGGAGGCACCGGGGAGCTGTTTTTT. Translating gives CASSSGLAGGTGELFF.

V gene TRBV7-9 combines with J gene TRBJ1-2; D gene ambiguous. Trimming pared 0 bases from V and 7 bases from J, leaving 9 bases between. Germline CDR1 is SEHNR and CDR2 is FQNEAQ (reference sequence). This CDR3 region has 13 residues. This CDR3 reads CASSLAPGVGYTF. The CDR3 region has the DNA TGTGCCAGCAGCTTAGCGCCCGGGGTTGGCTACACCTTC.

V is TRBV4-1 and J is TRBJ2-7, with 9 bases aligning to TRBD2. In germline, CDR1 is MGHRA, CDR2 YSYEKL. Trimming at V came to 0 bases and at J to 4 bases, leaving 16 bases not matched to a gene. The CDR3 length is 19 residues. The CDR3 DNA follows: TGCGCCAGCAGCCAAGACCTAATTCGTCGGACTAGCGTGATATACGAGCAGTACTTC. This encodes CASSQDLIRRTSVIYEQYF.

CDR3 sequence: CASSLEFGQSSYEQYF. In nucleotides, the CDR3 is TGTGCCAGCAGCTTAGAGTTCGGACAGAGCTCCTACGAGCAGTACTTC. The V call is TRBV7-9, the J call TRBJ2-7; TRBD1 is a possible D gene (6 bases). CDR3 size: 16 residues. V gave up 1 base and J gave up 0 bases, with 13 bases separating them. Germline assignment: CDR1 SEHNR and CDR2 FQNEAQ (reference sequence).

As for this clone: A read error may explain this, as a much larger clone is one base away. The V call is TRBV2, the J call TRBJ1-2; D might be TRBD1 (5 bases). Trimming cost V 7 bases and J 1 base, with 16 bases left between them. The CDR3 is 15 amino acids. Germline assignment: CDR1 SNHLY and CDR2 FYNNEI. CDR3 sequence (DNA): TGTGCCAGCACCATGTTGGGGGGAGTTAACTATGGCTACACCTTC. This sequence encodes CASTMLGGVNYGYTF.

The chain recombines TRBV18 with TRBJ1-1; D perhaps matches TRBD1 (6 bases). Between the trimmed V and J ends, which lost 3 bases and 7 bases, there was a span of 9 bases. The length of the CDR3 is 12 residues. Germline V lookup: CDR1 KGHSH, CDR2 LQKENI. The CDR3 loop reads CASSPEGGEAFF. The CDR3, as DNA: TGTGCCAGCTCACCTGAGGGGGGTGAAGCTTTCTTT.

The chain links TRBV7-2 to TRBJ2-1; D not certain. The CDR3 has 11 amino acids. V shed 3 bases and J shed 5 bases, with 2 bases lying between them. Looked up from germline, CDR1 is SGHTA and CDR2 is FQGNSA. CDR3 loop: CASSFHNEQFF. CDR3 DNA: TGTGCCAGCAGCTTTCACAATGAGCAGTTCTTC.

The gene calls are TRBV5-8 and TRBJ1-1; possible D gene TRBD1, 5 bases. V was clipped by 2 bases and J by 1 base, with 6 bases between them. Germline assignment: CDR1 SGHTS and CDR2 YDEGEE. The CDR3 is made up of 13 amino acids. The CDR3 DNA reads TGTGCCAGCAGCTTACAGGAGAACACTGAAGCTTTCTTT. Translation: CASSLQENTEAFF.

The J gene is TRBJ2-3, the V gene TRBV3-1 (or the pseudogene TRBV3-2), with 7 bases identical to TRBD1. Per the germline V gene, CDR1 is LGHDT and CDR2 is YNNKEL (reference sequence). This CDR3 has 14 amino acids. The ends lost 4 bases at V and 7 bases at J; junction bases unmatched: 8. The CDR3 here is CASSPQGVVYTQYF. The CDR3 DNA sequence: TGTGCCAGCAGCCCCCAGGGGGTAGTGTATACGCAGTATTTT.

The chain uses TRBV5-1 and TRBJ1-3, with 7 bases identical to TRBD1. V lost 4 bases, J lost 1 base, and 5 bases stayed unmatched. CDR1 SGHRS and CDR2 YFSETQ come from the germline V gene. The CDR3 covers 15 residues. The CDR3 is CASSRQGGSGNTIYF. The CDR3 nucleotides are TGCGCCAGCAGCCGACAGGGAGGGTCTGGAAACACCATATATTTT.

CDR3 amino acids: CASKSTGTGSYGYTF. In DNA, the CDR3 is TGTGCCAGCAAATCAACCGGGACAGGGAGCTATGGCTACACCTTC. The chain links TRBV6-5 to TRBJ1-2; 9 bases map to TRBD1. The CDR3 spans 15 residues. Germline values: CDR1 MNHEY, CDR2 SVGAGI. Losses at the gene ends were 7 bases for V and 4 bases for J; bases not matched to a gene: 10.

This clone was detected a few times. This chain joins TRBV7-2 and TRBJ2-7; tentatively, D is TRBD2 (5 bases). This CDR3 is 13 amino acids long. V was clipped by 3 bases and J by 5 bases, with 11 bases between them. CDR1 SGHTA and CDR2 FQGNSA come from the germline V gene. CDR3 coding DNA: TGTGCCAGCAGCTTTCTAGCCCGAGACGAGCAGTACTTC. Translating gives CASSFLARDEQYF. The full variable domain, in which reference TRBV7-2 and TRBJ2-7 provide the parts outside the CDR3, is GAGVSQSPSNKVTEKGKDVELRCDPISGHTALYWYRQSLGQGLEFLIYFQGNSAPDKSGLPSDRFSAERTGGSVSTLTIQRTQQEDSAVYLCASSFLARDEQYFGPGTRLTVT.

The chain is built from TRBV7-2 and TRBJ1-2, with D unclear. The CDR3 spans 11 residues. V dropped 3 bases and J dropped 6 bases, with 5 bases sitting between them. CDR1 is SGHTA, CDR2 FQGNSA, per germline. The CDR3 coding sequence is TGTGCCAGCAGCTTGCGGGATGGCTACACCTTC. Protein: CASSLRDGYTF.

V usage is TRBV13 and J usage is TRBJ2-5; TRBD1 aligns across 7 bases. CDR1 and CDR2 (germline): PRHDT, FYEKMQ (reference sequence). CDR3 length equals 15 residues. The trim removed 5 bases at V and 0 bases at J, leaving 6 bases unmatched. This CDR3 reads CASSLQTGYQETQYF. Here the CDR3 DNA reads TGTGCCAGCAGCCTTCAGACAGGGTACCAAGAGACCCAGTACTTC.

V usage is TRBV7-8 and J usage is TRBJ2-3; D is unresolved. CDR1 SGHVS and CDR2 FQNEAQ come from the germline V gene. CDR3 size: 13 residues. V gave up 5 bases and J gave up 0 bases, with 6 bases separating them. The CDR3 DNA reads as TGTGCCAGCAGCCTGGACAGCACAGATACGCAGTATTTT. This sequence encodes CASSLDSTDTQYF.

This chain uses TRBV7-8 with TRBJ2-4, with D unclear. The germline V gene encodes CDR1 SGHVS and CDR2 FQNEAQ. CDR3 length equals 15 residues. Deletions cut 1 base from V and 9 bases from J, with 16 bases between. CDR3 sequence (DNA): TGTGCCAGCAGCTTAGAGTCCCTCAGTAGTGGCATTCAGTACTTC. This sequence encodes CASSLESLSSGIQYF.

The chain carries TRBV2 and TRBJ1-2; D gene ambiguous. Deletions cut 5 bases from V and 4 bases from J, with 8 bases between. Germline V gene data show CDR1 as SNHLY and CDR2 as FYNNEI. The CDR3 sequence is 12 residues long. Here the CDR3 reads CASSTRSYGYTF. The CDR3 DNA reads as TGTGCCAGCAGTACACGTAGCTATGGCTACACCTTC.

The chain uses TRBV19 and TRBJ1-5; 8 nucleotides align to TRBD1. V lost 7 bases, J lost 0 bases, and 11 bases stayed unmatched. Per the germline V gene, CDR1 is LNHDA and CDR2 is SQIVND (reference sequence). This CDR3 is built from 17 residues. The DNA for the CDR3 is TGTGCCAGTAAGCAGGGGGCTGGCGGGTATAGCAATCAGCCCCAGCATTTT. Its translation: CASKQGAGGYSNQPQHF.

The chain combines TRBV27 with TRBJ1-1; D is unresolved. V was trimmed by 8 bases and J by 5 bases, leaving 18 bases between them. The CDR3 totals 14 residues. Germline values: CDR1 MNHEY, CDR2 SMNVEV (reference sequence). CDR3: CASFWSGFRTEAFF. DNA of the CDR3: TGTGCCAGCTTCTGGTCAGGATTTAGGACTGAAGCTTTCTTT.

V usage is TRBV29-1 and J usage is TRBJ2-5, with unresolved D. V was clipped by 3 bases and J by 1 base, with 3 bases between them. From germline, CDR1 is SQVTM and CDR2 ANQGSEA. The CDR3 extends over 11 amino acids. The CDR3 is CSVDGQETQYF. CDR3 bases: TGCAGCGTTGACGGCCAAGAGACCCAGTACTTC.